The 7 T cell receptor beta chains listed next were all sequenced from one sample in a study of regulatory and conventional T cells in RAG deficiency. Blood CD4+ CD25-high CD127-low regulatory T cells supplied the genomic DNA template. Here immunoSEQ multiplex PCR was the method, and the copy in TCRdb shows in-frame clones only, minus some. The table lists about 9,500 clones, roughly nine tenths of them singletons. This same sample was also taken into another study, of regulatory T cells. That investigation notes: The PCR used 52 TRBV and 13 TRBJ primers.

The sample comprised Tregs sorted from blood. These TCRs come from a human donor in good health.

CDR3: CAISESQNIQYF. The CDR3 coding sequence is TGTGCCATCAGTGAGTCTCAAAACATTCAGTACTTC. The chain carries TRBV10-3 and TRBJ2-4; D not resolved. The length of the CDR3 is 12 residues. Trimming shortened V by 0 bases and J by 5 bases, and 2 bases separated the two germline ends. Germline V gives CDR1 ENHRY, CDR2 SYGVKD.

The V call is TRBV5-1, the J call TRBJ2-3, with 7 positions matching TRBD1. The germline V gene encodes CDR1 SGHRS and CDR2 YFSETQ. The J segment lost 5 bases and the V segment lost 4 bases, leaving 7 bases of the junction unmatched. This CDR3 comprises 14 residues. The CDR3 DNA sequence: TGCGCCAGCAGCGACAGGGTGGGAATAGATACGCAGTATTTT. It encodes CASSDRVGIDTQYF.

The rearrangement uses TRBV7-9 and TRBJ2-1; 8 bases align to TRBD1. J was trimmed by 10 bases and V by 2 bases; bases with no gene match: 7. This CDR3 contains 14 residues. Germline-derived CDR1 and CDR2 are SEHNR and FQNEAQ (reference sequence). This CDR3 is CASSLPDRVSEQFF. The CDR3 coding sequence is TGTGCCAGCAGCTTACCGGACAGGGTGTCCGAGCAGTTCTTC.

About this clone itself: One end of the junction is discordant with germline, which a read error may explain. The chain links TRBV19 to TRBJ2-1; D is unclear. The CDR3 has 11 amino acids. CDR1 and CDR2 (germline): LNHDA, SQIVND (reference sequence). CDR3 nucleotide sequence: TGTGCCAGTAGTGTGACCAATGAACAGTTCTTC. Its translation is CASSVTNEQFF.

This rearrangement joins TRBV6-1 to TRBJ1-2; 7 bases line up with TRBD1. This CDR3 is 14 amino acids long. Trimming took 6 bases from V and 3 from J; bases not matched to a gene: 7. Germline loops: CDR1 MNHNS, CDR2 SASEGT. CDR3 bases: TGTGCCAGCAGCGGGACAGCCAGAGACTATGGCTACACCTTC. Amino acid sequence: CASSGTARDYGYTF.

This chain connects TRBV2 to TRBJ2-7, with D perhaps matching TRBD1 (6 bases). The V gene's germline CDR1 is SNHLY and CDR2 FYNNEI. V lost 4 bases and J lost 2, with 15 bases in between. CDR3 size: 15 residues. The CDR3 loop is CASSGWTVSAYEQYF. Written as DNA, the CDR3 is TGTGCCAGCAGTGGCTGGACAGTCTCAGCCTACGAGCAGTACTTC.

The V and J genes are TRBV10-2 and TRBJ2-7; D is ambiguous. The V gene's germline CDR1 is WSHSY and CDR2 SAAADI. The V gene lost 2 bases and the J gene lost 0 bases, with 2 bases spanning the gap. This CDR3 has 12 residues. CDR3 bases: TGCGCCAGCAGTGAGAGCTCCTACGAGCAGTACTTC. This codes for CASSESSYEQYF.